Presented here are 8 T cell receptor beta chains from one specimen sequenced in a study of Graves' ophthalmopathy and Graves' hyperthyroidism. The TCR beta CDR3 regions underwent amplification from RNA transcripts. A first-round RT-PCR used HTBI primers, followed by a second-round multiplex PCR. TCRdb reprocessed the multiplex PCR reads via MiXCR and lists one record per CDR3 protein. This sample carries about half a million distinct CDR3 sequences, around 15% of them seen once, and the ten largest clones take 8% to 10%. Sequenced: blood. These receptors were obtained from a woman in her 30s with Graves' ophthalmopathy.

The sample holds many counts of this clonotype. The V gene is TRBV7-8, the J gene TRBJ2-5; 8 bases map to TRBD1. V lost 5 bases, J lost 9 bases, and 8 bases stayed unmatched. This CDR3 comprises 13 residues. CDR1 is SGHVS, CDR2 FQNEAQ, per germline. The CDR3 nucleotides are TGTGCCAGCAGCCCCAGGACAGGGCTGGCCCAGTACTTC. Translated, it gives CASSPRTGLAQYF.

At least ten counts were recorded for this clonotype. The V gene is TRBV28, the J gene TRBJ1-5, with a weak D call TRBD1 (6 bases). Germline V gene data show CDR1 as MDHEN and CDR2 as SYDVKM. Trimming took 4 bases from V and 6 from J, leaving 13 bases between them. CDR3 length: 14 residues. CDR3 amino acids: CASSSGESGQPQHF. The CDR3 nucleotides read TGTGCCAGCAGTTCAGGGGAGAGCGGTCAGCCCCAGCATTTT.

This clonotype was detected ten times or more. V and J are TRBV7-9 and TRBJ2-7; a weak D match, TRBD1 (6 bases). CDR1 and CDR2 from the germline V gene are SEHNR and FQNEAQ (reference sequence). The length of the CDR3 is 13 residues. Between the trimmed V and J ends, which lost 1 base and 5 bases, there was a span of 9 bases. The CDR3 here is CASSLGGLDEQYF. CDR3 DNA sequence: TGTGCCAGCAGCTTAGGGGGGCTCGACGAGCAGTACTTC.

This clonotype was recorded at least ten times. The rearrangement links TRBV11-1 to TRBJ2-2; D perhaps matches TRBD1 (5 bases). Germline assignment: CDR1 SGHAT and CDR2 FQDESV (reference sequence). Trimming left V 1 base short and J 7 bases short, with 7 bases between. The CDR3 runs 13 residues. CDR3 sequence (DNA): TGTGCCAGCAGCTTAGTAGGGGTCGGGGAGCTGTTTTTT. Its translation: CASSLVGVGELFF.

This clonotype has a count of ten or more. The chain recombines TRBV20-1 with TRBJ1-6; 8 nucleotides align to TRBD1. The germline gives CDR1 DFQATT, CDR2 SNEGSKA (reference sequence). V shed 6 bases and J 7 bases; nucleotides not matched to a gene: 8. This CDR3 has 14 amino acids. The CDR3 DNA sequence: TGCAGTGCAGACCGTCGACAGGGGAATTCACCCCTCCACTTT. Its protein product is CSADRRQGNSPLHF.

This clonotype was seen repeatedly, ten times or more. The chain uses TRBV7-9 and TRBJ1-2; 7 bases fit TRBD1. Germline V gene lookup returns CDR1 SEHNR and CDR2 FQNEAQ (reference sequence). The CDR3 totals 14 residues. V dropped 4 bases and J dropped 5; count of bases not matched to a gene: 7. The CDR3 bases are TGTGCCAGCAGCTCAACCCAGGGGGGGTATGGCTACACCTTC. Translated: CASSSTQGGYGYTF.

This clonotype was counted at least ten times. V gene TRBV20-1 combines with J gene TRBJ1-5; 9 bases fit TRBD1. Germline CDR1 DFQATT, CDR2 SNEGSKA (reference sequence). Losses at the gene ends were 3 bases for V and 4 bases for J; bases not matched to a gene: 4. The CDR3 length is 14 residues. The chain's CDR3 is CSARRQGENQPQHF. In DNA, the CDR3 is TGCAGTGCTAGGAGACAGGGGGAGAATCAGCCCCAGCATTTT.

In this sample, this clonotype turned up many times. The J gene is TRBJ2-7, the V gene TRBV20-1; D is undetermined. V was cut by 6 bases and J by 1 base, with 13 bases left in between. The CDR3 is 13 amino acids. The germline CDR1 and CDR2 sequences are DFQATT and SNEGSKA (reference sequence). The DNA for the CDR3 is TGCAGTGCAAGTGCTCTCCATTCCTACGAGCAGTACTTC. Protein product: CSASALHSYEQYF.